Listed here are 4 T cell receptor beta chains from one sample, sequenced in a study of follicular helper T cells after annual influenza vaccination. Time point reported: 2015-2016 season, 7 days after influenza vaccination. This table comes from immunoSEQ multiplex PCR, and its TCRdb copy is limited to in-frame clones, with some not included. The sample lists 3,500 to 5,000 clones, roughly four fifths occurring once. The sequences come from CXCR5+ CD38- circulating T follicular helper cells from blood, collected 7 days after influenza vaccination. Subset described: circulating Tfh, non-naive CD4+CXCR5+PD-1+ (ICOS+CD38+ or ICOS-CD38-). These receptors came from an adult who received the influenza vaccine.

The chain uses TRBV9 and TRBJ2-3; possibly TRBD2 for D (6 bases). From germline, CDR1 is SGDLS and CDR2 YYNGEE. Trimming stripped 3 bases from V and 2 bases from J, with 19 bases between. This CDR3 region has 17 residues. Here the CDR3 DNA reads TGTGCCAGCAGCGCTGGGACTCGCGGGATTCACACAGATACGCAGTATTTT. It specifies CASSAGTRGIHTDTQYF.

The genes are TRBV4-3 and TRBJ1-2, with 7 nucleotides matching TRBD1. With V trimmed by 0 bases and J by 4 bases, 5 bases remained unmatched. The CDR3 runs to 15 residues. Germline V gene lookup returns CDR1 LGHNA and CDR2 YSLEER. The CDR3 nucleotides are TGCGCCAGCAGCCAAGAGGGACAGCAACCCTATGGCTACACCTTC. It encodes CASSQEGQQPYGYTF.

The rearrangement links TRBV15 to TRBJ1-2; no clear D gene. V lost 0 bases, J lost 6 bases, and 14 bases lay in between. Germline CDR1 LNHNV, CDR2 YYDKDF (reference sequence). The CDR3 covers 15 residues. Written as DNA, the CDR3 is TGTGCCACCAGCAGAGAGCTCCGGGGAGGAAATGGCTACACCTTC. Translation gives CATSRELRGGNGYTF.

The V gene is TRBV6-6, the J gene TRBJ1-5; perhaps TRBD1 as D (6 bases). The CDR3 runs 16 residues. V lost 7 bases to trimming and J lost 1 base, with 17 bases between them. CDR1 and CDR2 from the germline V gene are MNHNY and SVGAGI (reference sequence). The CDR3 sequence is CASNPTGGRSNQPQHF. The CDR3 nucleotides read TGTGCCAGCAACCCAACGGGGGGCAGGAGCAATCAGCCCCAGCATTTT.